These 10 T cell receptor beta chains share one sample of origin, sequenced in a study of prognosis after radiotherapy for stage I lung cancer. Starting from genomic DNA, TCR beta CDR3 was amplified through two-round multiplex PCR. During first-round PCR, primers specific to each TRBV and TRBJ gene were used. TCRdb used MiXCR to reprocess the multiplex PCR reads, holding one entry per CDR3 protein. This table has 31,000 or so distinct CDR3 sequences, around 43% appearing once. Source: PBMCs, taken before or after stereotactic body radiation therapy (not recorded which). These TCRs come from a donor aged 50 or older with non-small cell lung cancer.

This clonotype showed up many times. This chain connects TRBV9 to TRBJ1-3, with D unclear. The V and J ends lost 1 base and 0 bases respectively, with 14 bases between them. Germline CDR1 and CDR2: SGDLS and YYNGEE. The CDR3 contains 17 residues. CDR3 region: CASSVSPITNSGNTIYF. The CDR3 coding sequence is TGTGCCAGCAGCGTATCCCCGATAACTAACTCTGGAAACACCATATATTTT.

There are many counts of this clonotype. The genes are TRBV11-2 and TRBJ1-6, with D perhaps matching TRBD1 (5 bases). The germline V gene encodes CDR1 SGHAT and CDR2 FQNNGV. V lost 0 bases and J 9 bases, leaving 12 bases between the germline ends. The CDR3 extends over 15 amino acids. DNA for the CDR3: TGTGCCAGCAGCTTAGAAGGGCAGGGTAGTTCACCCCTCCACTTT. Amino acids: CASSLEGQGSSPLHF.

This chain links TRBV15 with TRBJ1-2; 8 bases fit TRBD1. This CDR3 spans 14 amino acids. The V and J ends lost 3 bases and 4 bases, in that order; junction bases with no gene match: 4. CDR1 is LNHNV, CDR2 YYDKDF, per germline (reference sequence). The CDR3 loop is CATSRTGDFYGYTF. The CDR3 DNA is TGTGCCACCAGCAGGACAGGGGACTTCTATGGCTACACCTTC.

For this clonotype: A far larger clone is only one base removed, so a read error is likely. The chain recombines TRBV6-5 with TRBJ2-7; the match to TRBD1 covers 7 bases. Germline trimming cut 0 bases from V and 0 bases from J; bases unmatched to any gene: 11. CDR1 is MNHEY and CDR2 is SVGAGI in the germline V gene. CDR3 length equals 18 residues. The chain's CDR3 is CASSYSLNGTAFSYEQYF. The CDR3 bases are TGTGCCAGCAGTTACTCATTAAACGGGACAGCTTTCTCCTACGAGCAGTACTTC.

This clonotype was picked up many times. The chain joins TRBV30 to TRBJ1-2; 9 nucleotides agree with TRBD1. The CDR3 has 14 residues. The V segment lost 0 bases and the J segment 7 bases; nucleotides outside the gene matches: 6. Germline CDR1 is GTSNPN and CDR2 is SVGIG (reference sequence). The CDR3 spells CAWSVIGTGSGYTF. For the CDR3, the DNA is TGTGCCTGGAGTGTTATAGGGACAGGGTCTGGCTACACCTTC.

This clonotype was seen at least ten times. The DNA for the CDR3 is TGTGCCAGCAGTGAGAACAGCAATTCACCCCTCCACTTT. This gives the protein CASSENSNSPLHF. The rearrangement joins TRBV6-4 to TRBJ1-6; unclear D gene. Trimming removed 3 bases at V and 7 bases at J, with 7 bases between. Germline lookup yields CDR1 MRHNA and CDR2 SNTAGT. The CDR3 is 13 residues long.

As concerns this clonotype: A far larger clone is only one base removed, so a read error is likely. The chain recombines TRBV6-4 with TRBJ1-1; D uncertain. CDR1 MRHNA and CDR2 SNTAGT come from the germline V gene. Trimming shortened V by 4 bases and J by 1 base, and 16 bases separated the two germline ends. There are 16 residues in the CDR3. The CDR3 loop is CASSGRCWSRNTEAFF. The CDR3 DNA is TGTGCCAGCAGTGGGAGGTGCTGGAGTAGGAACACTGAAGCTTTCTTT.

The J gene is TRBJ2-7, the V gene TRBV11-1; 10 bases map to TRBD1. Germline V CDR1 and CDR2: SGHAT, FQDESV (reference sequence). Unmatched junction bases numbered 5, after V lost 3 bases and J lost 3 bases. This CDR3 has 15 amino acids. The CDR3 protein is CASSLGQGLSYEQYF. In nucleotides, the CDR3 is TGTGCCAGCAGCTTGGGACAGGGGCTTAGCTACGAGCAGTACTTC.

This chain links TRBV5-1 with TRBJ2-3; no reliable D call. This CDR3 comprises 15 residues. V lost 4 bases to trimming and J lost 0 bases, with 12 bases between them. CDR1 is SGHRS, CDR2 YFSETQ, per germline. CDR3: CASSPTWGSTDTQYF. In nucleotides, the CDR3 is TGCGCCAGCAGCCCCACCTGGGGTAGCACAGATACGCAGTATTTT.

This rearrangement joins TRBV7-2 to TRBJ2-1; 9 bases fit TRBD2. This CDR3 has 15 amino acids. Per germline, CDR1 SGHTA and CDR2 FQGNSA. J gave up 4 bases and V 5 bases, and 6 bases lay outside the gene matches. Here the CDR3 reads CASSTSSGEYNEQFF. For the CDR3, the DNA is TGTGCCAGCAGCACCTCTAGCGGGGAGTACAATGAGCAGTTCTTC.